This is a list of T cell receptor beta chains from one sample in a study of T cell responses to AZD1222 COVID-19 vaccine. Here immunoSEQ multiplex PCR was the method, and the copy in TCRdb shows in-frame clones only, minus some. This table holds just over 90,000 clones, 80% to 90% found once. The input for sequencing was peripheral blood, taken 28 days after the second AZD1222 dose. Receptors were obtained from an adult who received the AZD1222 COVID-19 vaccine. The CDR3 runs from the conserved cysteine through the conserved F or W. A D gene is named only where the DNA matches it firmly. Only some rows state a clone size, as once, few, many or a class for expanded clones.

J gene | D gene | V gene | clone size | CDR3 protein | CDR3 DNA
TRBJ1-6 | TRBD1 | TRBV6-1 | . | CASSDRQGTHNSPLHF | TGTGCCAGCAGTGACAGACAGGGCACCCATAATTCACCCCTCCACTTT
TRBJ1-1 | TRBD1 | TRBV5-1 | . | CASSSYSQGDTEAFF | TGCGCCAGCAGCTCGTACTCACAGGGGGACACTGAAGCTTTCTTT
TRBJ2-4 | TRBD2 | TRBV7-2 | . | CASSMSGADIQYF | TGTGCCAGCAGCATGAGCGGGGCCGACATTCAGTACTTC
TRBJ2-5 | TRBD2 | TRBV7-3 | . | CASSPGRAGGDTETQYF | TGTGCCAGCAGCCCAGGTCGGGCGGGAGGGGATACAGAGACCCAGTACTTC
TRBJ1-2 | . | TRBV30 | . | CASLRGMVGGYTF | TGTGCCTCCCTAAGGGGGATGGTTGGGGGCTACACCTTC
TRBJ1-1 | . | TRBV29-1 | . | CSVGRGTEAFF | TGCAGCGTGGGGAGGGGCACTGAAGCTTTCTTT
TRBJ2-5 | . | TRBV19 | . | CASSITPPGGETQYF | TGTGCCAGTAGTATAACACCCCCCGGGGGTGAGACCCAGTACTTC
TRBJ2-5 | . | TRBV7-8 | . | CASSSPGHRYQETQYF | TGTGCCAGCAGCTCTCCGGGACACAGGTACCAAGAGACCCAGTACTTC
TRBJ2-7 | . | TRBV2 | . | CASSDWYSAYEQYF | TGTGCCAGCAGTGATTGGTACTCAGCCTACGAGCAGTACTTC
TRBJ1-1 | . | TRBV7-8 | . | CASSPHGGLNTEAFF | TGTGCCAGCAGCCCCCATGGGGGGTTGAACACTGAAGCTTTCTTT
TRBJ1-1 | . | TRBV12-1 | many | CASSSAGGCEAFF | TGTGCCAGCAGCTCTGCAGGGGGCTGTGAAGCTTTCTTT
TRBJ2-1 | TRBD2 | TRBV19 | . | CASSILRTSRDEQFF | TGTGCCAGTAGTATTTTGAGGACTAGCCGTGACGAGCAGTTCTTC
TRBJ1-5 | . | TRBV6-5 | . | CASRRGSGSNQPQHF | TGTGCCAGCAGGAGGGGTAGCGGTAGCAATCAGCCCCAGCATTTT
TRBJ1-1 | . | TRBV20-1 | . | CSASPTKNTEAFF | TGCAGTGCTAGTCCGACAAAGAACACTGAAGCTTTCTTT
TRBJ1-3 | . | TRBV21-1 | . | CASSKEKWAQESSGNTIYF | TGTGCCAGCAGCAAAGAGAAATGGGCACAGGAGAGCTCTGGAAACACCATATATTTT
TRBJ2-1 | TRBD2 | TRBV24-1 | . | CATSDSAGGHNEQFF | TGTGCCACCAGTGACTCAGCGGGGGGGCACAATGAGCAGTTCTTC
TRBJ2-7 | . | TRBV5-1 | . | CASSLFNGYEQYF | TGCGCCAGCAGCTTGTTCAACGGCTACGAGCAGTACTTC
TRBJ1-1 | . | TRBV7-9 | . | CASSLKNDEAFF | TGTGCCAGCAGCTTAAAGAATGATGAAGCTTTCTTT
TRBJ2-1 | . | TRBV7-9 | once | CASSLVGGQNNEQFF | TGTGCCAGCAGCTTAGTTGGGGGGCAAAACAATGAGCAGTTCTTC
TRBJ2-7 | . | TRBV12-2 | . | CASRSPWGRYEQYF | TGTGCAAGTCGCTCTCCCTGGGGGCGCTACGAGCAGTACTTC
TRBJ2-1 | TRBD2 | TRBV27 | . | CASSPLAGLVDNEQFF | TGTGCCAGCAGTCCCTTAGCGGGATTAGTTGACAATGAGCAGTTCTTC
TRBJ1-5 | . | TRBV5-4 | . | CASSLVRHRNQPQHF | TGTGCCAGCAGCTTGGTGAGGCATCGCAATCAGCCCCAGCATTTT
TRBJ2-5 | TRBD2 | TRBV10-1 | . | CASSESRAGVGTQYF | TGCGCCAGCAGTGAGTCAAGAGCGGGAGTGGGGACCCAGTACTTC
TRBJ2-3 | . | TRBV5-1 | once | CASSESSGTDTQYF | TGCGCCAGCAGTGAGAGTAGCGGCACAGATACGCAGTATTTT
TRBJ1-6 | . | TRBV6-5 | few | CASTRQRNSPLHF | TGTGCCAGCACCAGACAGAGAAATTCACCCCTCCACTTT
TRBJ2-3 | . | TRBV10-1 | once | CAITSGQGTDTQYF | TGCGCCATCACGTCCGGTCAGGGCACAGATACGCAGTATTTT